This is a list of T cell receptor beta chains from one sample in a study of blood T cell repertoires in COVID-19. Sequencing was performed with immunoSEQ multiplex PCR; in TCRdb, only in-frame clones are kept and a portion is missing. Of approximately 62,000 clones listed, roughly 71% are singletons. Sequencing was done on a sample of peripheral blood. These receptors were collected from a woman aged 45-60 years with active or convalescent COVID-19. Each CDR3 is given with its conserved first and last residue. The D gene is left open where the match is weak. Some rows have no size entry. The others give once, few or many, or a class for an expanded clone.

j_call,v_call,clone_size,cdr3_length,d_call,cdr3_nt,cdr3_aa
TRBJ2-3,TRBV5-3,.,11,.,TGTGCCAGGGCAATGCCAGATACGCAGTATTTT,CARAMPDTQYF
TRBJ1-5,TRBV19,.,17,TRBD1,TGTGCCAGTGCCCCGGACAGGGGAGAAAGGAGCAATCAGCCCCAGCATTTT,CASAPDRGERSNQPQHF
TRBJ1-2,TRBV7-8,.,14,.,TGTGCCAGCAGCTTAGGGAGGGGCAACTATGGCTACACCTTC,CASSLGRGNYGYTF
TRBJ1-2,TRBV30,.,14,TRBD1,TGTGCCTGGAGCTTCGGGGACAGGGTTGGTGGCTACACCTTC,CAWSFGDRVGGYTF
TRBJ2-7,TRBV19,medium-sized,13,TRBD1,TGTGCCAGTGGACCGGGACAGGGTAGCGAGCAGTACTTC,CASGPGQGSEQYF
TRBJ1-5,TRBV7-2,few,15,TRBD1,TGTGCCAGCAGCTTAGACACAGGGGCCAATCAGCCCCAGCATTTT,CASSLDTGANQPQHF
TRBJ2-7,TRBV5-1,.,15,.,TGCGCCAGCAGCTTGGGGGTTAGCGGGACAGGGGAGCAGTACTTC,CASSLGVSGTGEQYF
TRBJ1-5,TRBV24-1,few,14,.,TGTGCCACCAGTGACCACGGGAGCAATCAGCCCCAGCATTTT,CATSDHGSNQPQHF
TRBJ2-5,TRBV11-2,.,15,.,TGTGCCAGCAGCTTAGGCAGCGGTCCACAAGAGACCCAGTACTTC,CASSLGSGPQETQYF
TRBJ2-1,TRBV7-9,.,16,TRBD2,TGTGCCAGCAGCTTGTTGGGCGGGAGCTCCTACAATGAGCAGTTCTTC,CASSLLGGSSYNEQFF
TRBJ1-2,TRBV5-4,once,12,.,TGTGCCAGCAGCGCTGACAGCTATGGCTACACCTTC,CASSADSYGYTF
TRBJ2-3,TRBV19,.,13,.,TGTGCCACCTCGTGGAGCCGCACAGATACGCAGTATTTT,CATSWSRTDTQYF
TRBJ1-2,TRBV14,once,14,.,TGTGCCAGCCGCCGCCGGGGACCGGGGGAAGGCTACACCTTC,CASRRRGPGEGYTF
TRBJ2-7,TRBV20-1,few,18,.,TGCAGTGCTAGTCCCCAGGGCCCGGGGCTAGCGACCTCCTACGAGCAGTACTTC,CSASPQGPGLATSYEQYF
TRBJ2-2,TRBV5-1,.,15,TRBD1,TGCGCCAGCAGCTTGAACAGGGGCAACACCGGGGAGCTGTTTTTT,CASSLNRGNTGELFF
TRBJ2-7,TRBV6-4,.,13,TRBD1,TGTGCCAGCAGTGATGACAGGGTCCACGAGCAGTACTTC,CASSDDRVHEQYF
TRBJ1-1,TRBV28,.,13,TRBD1,TGTGCCAGCAGTGGACAGGGGTACCCTGAAGCTTTCTTT,CASSGQGYPEAFF
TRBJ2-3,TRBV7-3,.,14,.,TGTGCCAGCAGCTTAACCCTATTCACAGATACGCAGTATTTT,CASSLTLFTDTQYF
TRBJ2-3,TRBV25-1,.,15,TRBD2,TGTGCCAGCAGTGGTAGCGGGAGGGCTGCAGATACGCAGTATTTT,CASSGSGRAADTQYF
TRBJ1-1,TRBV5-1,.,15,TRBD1,TGCGCCAGCAGCGCACGACAGGGAGGACGCCCTGAAGCTTTCTTT,CASSARQGGRPEAFF
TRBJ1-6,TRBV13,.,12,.,TGTGCCAGCAGCCCCAGGGCCTCACCCCTCCACTTT,CASSPRASPLHF
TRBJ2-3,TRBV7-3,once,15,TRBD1,TGTGCCAGCAGCCCGGACAGGGGTCGCACAGATACGCAGTATTTT,CASSPDRGRTDTQYF
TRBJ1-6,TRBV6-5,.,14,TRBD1,TGTGCCAGCAGACGAACAGGGGCTGGGTCACCCCTCCACTTT,CASRRTGAGSPLHF
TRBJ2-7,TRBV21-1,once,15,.,TGTGCCAGCAGCAAACCCGGCCGTGGTGAGCGCGAGCAGTACTTC,CASSKPGRGEREQYF
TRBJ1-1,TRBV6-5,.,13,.,TGTGCCAGCAGACAGTCAGGACAGTTTGAAGCTTTCTTT,CASRQSGQFEAFF
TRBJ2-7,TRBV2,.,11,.,TGTGCCAGCAGTCAGAGGGACGAGCAGTACTTC,CASSQRDEQYF
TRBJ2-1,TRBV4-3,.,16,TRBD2,TGCGCCAGCAGGGCCGGGAGCGGGAGCCCTATGAATGAGCAGTTCTTC,CASRAGSGSPMNEQFF
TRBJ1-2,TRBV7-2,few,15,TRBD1,TGTGCCAGCAGCTCCTCTCAGGGGGCGCTGAGTGGCTACACCTTC,CASSSSQGALSGYTF
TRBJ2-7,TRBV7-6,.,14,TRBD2,TGTGCCAGCAGCCCCGCTAGCGGGAGCTACGAGCAGTACTTC,CASSPASGSYEQYF
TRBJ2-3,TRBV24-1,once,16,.,TGTGCCACCAGTGAGGGCAGAACCACGAGCACAGATACGCAGTATTTT,CATSEGRTTSTDTQYF
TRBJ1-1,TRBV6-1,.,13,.,TGTGCCAGCAGTGAAGCCCGGGGGGCTGAAGCTTTCTTT,CASSEARGAEAFF
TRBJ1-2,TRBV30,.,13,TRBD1,TGTGCCTGGAGCCGTTTGGGACAGGGAGGCTACACCTTC,CAWSRLGQGGYTF
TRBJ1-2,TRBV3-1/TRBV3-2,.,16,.,TGTGCCAGCAGCCCTTTGGGGGCAGGACGGCTCTATGGCTACACCTTC,CASSPLGAGRLYGYTF
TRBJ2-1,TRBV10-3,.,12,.,TGTGCCATCGCAGGGTACCTCAATGAGCAGTTCTTC,CAIAGYLNEQFF
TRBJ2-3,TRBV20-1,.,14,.,TGCAGTGCTAGTGAAGGTAGCGGCACAGATACGCAGTATTTT,CSASEGSGTDTQYF
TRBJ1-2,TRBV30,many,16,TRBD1,TGTGCCTGGAGTGAACCCGGGACAGGGGTCAACTATGGCTACACCTTC,CAWSEPGTGVNYGYTF
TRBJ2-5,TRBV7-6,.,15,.,TGTGCCAGCAGCCAATCCTGGAGGGCCCAAGAGACCCAGTACTTC,CASSQSWRAQETQYF